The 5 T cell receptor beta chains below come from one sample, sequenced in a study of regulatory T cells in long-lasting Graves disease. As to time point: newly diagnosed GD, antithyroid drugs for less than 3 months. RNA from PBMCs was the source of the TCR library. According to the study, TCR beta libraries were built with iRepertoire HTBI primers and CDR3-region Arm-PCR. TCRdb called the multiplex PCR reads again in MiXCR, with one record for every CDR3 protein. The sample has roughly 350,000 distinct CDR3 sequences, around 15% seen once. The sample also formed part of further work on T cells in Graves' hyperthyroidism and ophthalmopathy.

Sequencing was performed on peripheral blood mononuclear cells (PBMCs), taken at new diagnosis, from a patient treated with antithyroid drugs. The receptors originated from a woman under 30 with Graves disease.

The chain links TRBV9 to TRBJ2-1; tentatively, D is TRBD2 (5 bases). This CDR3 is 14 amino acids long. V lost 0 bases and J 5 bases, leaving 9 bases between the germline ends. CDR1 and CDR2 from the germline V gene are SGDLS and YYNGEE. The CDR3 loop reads CASSVGSGDNEQFF. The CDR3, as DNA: TGTGCCAGCAGCGTAGGCAGCGGTGACAATGAGCAGTTCTTC.

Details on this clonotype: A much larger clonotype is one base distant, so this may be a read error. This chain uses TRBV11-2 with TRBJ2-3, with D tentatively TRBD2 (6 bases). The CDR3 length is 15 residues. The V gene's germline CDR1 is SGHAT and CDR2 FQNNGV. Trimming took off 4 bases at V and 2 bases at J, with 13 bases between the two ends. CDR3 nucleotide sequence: TGTGCCAGCAGCTGGGGACTTAAGCCCACAGATACGCAGTATTTT. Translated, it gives CASSWGLKPTDTQYF.

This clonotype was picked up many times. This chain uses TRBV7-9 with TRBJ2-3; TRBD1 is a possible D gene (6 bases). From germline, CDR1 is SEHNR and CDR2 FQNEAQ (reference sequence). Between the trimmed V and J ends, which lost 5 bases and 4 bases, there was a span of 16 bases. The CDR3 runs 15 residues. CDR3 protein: CASSLTRAGADTQYF. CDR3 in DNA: TGTGCCAGCAGCCTCACCCGGGCAGGGGCAGATACGCAGTATTTT.

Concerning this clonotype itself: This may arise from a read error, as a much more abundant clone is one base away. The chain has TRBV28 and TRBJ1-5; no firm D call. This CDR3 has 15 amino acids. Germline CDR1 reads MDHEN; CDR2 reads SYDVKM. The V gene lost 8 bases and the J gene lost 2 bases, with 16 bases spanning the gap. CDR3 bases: TGTGCCAGCGGTCCCCTCGGGGATGGCAATCAGCCCCAGCATTTT. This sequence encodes CASGPLGDGNQPQHF.

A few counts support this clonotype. The CDR3 DNA is TGTGCCAGCAGTTACTCCTTCTACAATGAGCAGTTCTTC. This gives the protein CASSYSFYNEQFF. The rearrangement joins TRBV6-2 or TRBV6-3 to TRBJ2-1; D gene ambiguous. This CDR3 is 13 amino acids long. Per the germline V gene, CDR1 is MNHEY and CDR2 is SVGEGT. Trimming took off 0 bases at V and 3 bases at J, with 3 bases between the two ends.